This T cell receptor beta chain was observed in a study of cytomegalovirus exposure and HLA in healthy donors. Study at large: Within an early data release were about 90 million unique TCRs drawn from HLA-typed donors.

Notes on this clone: The antigen is not known.

Study observations and caveats: Analysis was performed later, and it showed HLA-associated TCR beta chains to be more clonally expanded than equally common others.

It was with 60 Vbeta and 13 Jbeta primers that the PCR ran. Libraries were prepared by immunoSEQ multiplex PCR; TCRdb keeps only in-frame clonotypes and omits some of them. The table includes about 130,000 clones, approximately 79% detected once. This TCR was recovered from a man in his forties in good health and CMV-seropositive. The material sequenced was PBMCs.

The CDR3 reads CASSSDSGWSSYEQYF. The CDR3 DNA is TGTGCCAGCAGCTCCGATAGCGGGTGGAGCTCCTACGAGCAGTACTTC. The chain recombines TRBV5-6 with TRBJ2-7, with 7 bases that match TRBD2. The CDR3 runs to 16 residues. Germline-derived CDR1 and CDR2 are SGHDT and YYEEEE. V shed 3 bases and J 0 bases; nucleotides not matched to a gene: 9.